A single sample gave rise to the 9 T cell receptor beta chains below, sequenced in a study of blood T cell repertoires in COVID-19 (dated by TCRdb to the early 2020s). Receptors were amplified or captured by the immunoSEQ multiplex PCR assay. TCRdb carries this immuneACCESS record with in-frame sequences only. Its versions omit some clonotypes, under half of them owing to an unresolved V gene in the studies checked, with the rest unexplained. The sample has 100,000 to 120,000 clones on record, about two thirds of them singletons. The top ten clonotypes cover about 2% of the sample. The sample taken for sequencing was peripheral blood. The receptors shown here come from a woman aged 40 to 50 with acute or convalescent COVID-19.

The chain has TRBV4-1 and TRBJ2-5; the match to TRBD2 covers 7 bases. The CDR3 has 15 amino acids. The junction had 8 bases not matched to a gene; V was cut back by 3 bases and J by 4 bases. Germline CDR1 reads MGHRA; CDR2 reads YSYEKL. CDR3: CASSHQLAWGETQYF. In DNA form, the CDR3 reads TGCGCCAGCAGCCATCAACTAGCGTGGGGAGAGACCCAGTACTTC.

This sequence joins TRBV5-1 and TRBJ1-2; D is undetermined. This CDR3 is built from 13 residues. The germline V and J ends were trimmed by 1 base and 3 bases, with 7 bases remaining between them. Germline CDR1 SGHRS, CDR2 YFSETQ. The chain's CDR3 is CASSLNKDYGYTF. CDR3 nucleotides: TGCGCCAGCAGCTTGAACAAAGACTATGGCTACACCTTC.

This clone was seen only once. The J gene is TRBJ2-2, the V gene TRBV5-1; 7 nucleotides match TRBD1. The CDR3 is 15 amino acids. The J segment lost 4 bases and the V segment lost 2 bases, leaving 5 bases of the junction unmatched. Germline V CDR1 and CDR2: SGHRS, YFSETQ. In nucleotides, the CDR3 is TGCGCCAGCAGCTTCCGCACAGGGGCCACCGGGGAGCTGTTTTTT. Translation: CASSFRTGATGELFF.

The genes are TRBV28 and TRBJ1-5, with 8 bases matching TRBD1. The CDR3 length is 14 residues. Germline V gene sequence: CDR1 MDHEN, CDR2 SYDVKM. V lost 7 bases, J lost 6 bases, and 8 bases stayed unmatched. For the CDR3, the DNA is TGTGCCAGCAATACAGGGGGACGGCGTCAGCCCCAGCATTTT. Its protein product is CASNTGGRRQPQHF.

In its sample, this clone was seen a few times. The CDR3 nucleotides read TGTGCCAGCAGCTTGGCGGGGTTATACAATGAGCAGTTCTTC. This gives the protein CASSLAGLYNEQFF. This chain connects TRBV5-4 to TRBJ2-1; possibly TRBD2 for D (5 bases). This CDR3 is 14 amino acids long. Germline V CDR1 and CDR2: SGHNT, YYREEE (reference sequence). V gave up 0 bases and J gave up 4 bases, with 8 bases separating them.

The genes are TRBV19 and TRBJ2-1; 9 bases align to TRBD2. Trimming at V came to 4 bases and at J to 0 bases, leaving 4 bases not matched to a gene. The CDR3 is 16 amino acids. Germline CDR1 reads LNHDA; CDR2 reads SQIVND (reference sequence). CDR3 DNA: TGTGCCAGTAGTAGGGGAGCGGGAGGCTCCTACAATGAGCAGTTCTTC. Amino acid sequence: CASSRGAGGSYNEQFF.

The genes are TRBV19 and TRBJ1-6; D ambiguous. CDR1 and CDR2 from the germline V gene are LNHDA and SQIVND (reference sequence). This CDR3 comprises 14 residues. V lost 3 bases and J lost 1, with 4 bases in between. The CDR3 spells CASSILSYNSPLHF. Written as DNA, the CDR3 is TGTGCCAGTAGTATCCTGTCCTATAATTCACCCCTCCACTTT.

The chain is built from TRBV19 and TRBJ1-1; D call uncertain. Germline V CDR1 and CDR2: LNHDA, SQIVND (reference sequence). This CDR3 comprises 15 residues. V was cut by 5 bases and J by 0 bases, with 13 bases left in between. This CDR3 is CASSLSGELNTEAFF. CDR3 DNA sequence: TGTGCCAGTAGTCTTAGTGGTGAGTTGAACACTGAAGCTTTCTTT.

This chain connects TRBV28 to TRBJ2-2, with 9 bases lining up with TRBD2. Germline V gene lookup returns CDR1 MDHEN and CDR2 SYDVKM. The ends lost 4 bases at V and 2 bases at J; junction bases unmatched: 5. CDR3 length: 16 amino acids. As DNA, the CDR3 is TGTGCCAGCAGTTCCGCGGGGGGGCGCAACACCGGGGAGCTGTTTTTT. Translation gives CASSSAGGRNTGELFF.